This entry lists 8 T cell receptor beta chains sequenced from one sample in a study of response to subunit inactivated influenza vaccine. One entry per CDR3 protein, called by TCRdb with MiXCR from the RT-PCR reads. The table has about 800,000 distinct CDR3 sequences, less than 25% seen once; the top ten hold roughly a tenth. The input for sequencing was PBMCs from blood, taken roughly 5 days after vaccination. These receptors all stem from a man between 50 and 59 years old who received an inactivated influenza vaccine.

The chain joins TRBV28 to TRBJ1-1, with 7 bases that match TRBD1. Losses at the gene ends were 8 bases for V and 0 bases for J; bases not matched to a gene: 15. Germline V gene sequence: CDR1 MDHEN, CDR2 SYDVKM. The CDR3 runs to 17 residues. The CDR3: CASLNYPLTGVNTEAFF. The CDR3 DNA sequence: TGTGCCAGCCTGAACTACCCCCTCACAGGGGTGAACACTGAAGCTTTCTTT.

This clonotype showed up many times. V usage is TRBV29-1 and J usage is TRBJ1-5; TRBD1 agrees at 7 bases. From germline, CDR1 is SQVTM and CDR2 ANQGSEA. This CDR3 contains 15 residues. With 4 bases clipped from V and 0 bases from J, the junction kept 6 bases outside the gene matches. CDR3 sequence: CSVGQGTNSNQPQHF. CDR3 coding DNA: TGCAGCGTTGGACAGGGAACTAATAGCAATCAGCCCCAGCATTTT.

This clonotype has at least ten counts. The chain joins TRBV5-1 to TRBJ2-3; D might be TRBD2 (5 bases). Germline CDR1 reads SGHRS; CDR2 reads YFSETQ. The CDR3 runs to 17 residues. The V and J ends lost 2 bases and 0 bases respectively, with 16 bases between them. The CDR3: CASSLGSLAQSTDTQYF. CDR3 DNA: TGCGCCAGCAGCTTAGGATCGCTAGCACAGAGCACAGATACGCAGTATTTT.

This clonotype was observed at least ten times. The chain has TRBV20-1 and TRBJ2-1; D might be TRBD2 (5 bases). The CDR3 consists of 11 residues. Trimming pared 3 bases from V and 8 bases from J, leaving 8 bases between. Germline loops: CDR1 DFQATT, CDR2 SNEGSKA (reference sequence). CDR3 amino acids: CSARGVYEQFF. The CDR3, as DNA: TGCAGTGCTAGGGGAGTCTATGAGCAGTTCTTC.

The chain has TRBV20-1 and TRBJ2-2; D might be TRBD2 (5 bases). Trimming took off 0 bases at V and 0 bases at J, with 14 bases between the two ends. CDR3 size: 17 residues. Germline CDR1 is DFQATT and CDR2 is SNEGSKA (reference sequence). CDR3 sequence reads: CSARDHKGGSNTGELFF. For the CDR3, the DNA is TGCAGTGCTAGAGATCATAAGGGCGGGTCGAACACCGGGGAGCTGTTTTTT.

V gene TRBV7-2 combines with J gene TRBJ1-2, with 8 nucleotides matching TRBD1. With V trimmed by 5 bases and J by 8 bases, 13 bases remained unmatched. This CDR3 is 15 amino acids long. The V gene's germline CDR1 is SGHTA and CDR2 FQGNSA. CDR3 coding DNA: TGTGCCAGCAGCCCTCGGGGACAGGACCGTAGGGGCTACACCTTC. It specifies CASSPRGQDRRGYTF.

This clonotype was recorded only once. Since a much larger clone is just one base distant, this may be a read error. This chain links TRBV12-3 or TRBV12-4 with TRBJ2-1; D is tentatively TRBD1 or TRBD2 (6 bases each). This CDR3 contains 15 residues. For the CDR3, the DNA is TGTACCAGCAGTTTAACGGGGGCCTCTTACAATGAGCAGTTCTTC. As protein: CTSSLTGASYNEQFF.

This chain uses TRBV10-3 with TRBJ2-3; no clear D. Trimming removed 11 bases at V and 1 base at J, with 13 bases between. Per germline, CDR1 ENHRY and CDR2 SYGVKD. The CDR3 totals 13 residues. The CDR3 bases are TGTGCCGTAAGAGAACTCGGCACAGATACGCAGTATTTT. This encodes CAVRELGTDTQYF.